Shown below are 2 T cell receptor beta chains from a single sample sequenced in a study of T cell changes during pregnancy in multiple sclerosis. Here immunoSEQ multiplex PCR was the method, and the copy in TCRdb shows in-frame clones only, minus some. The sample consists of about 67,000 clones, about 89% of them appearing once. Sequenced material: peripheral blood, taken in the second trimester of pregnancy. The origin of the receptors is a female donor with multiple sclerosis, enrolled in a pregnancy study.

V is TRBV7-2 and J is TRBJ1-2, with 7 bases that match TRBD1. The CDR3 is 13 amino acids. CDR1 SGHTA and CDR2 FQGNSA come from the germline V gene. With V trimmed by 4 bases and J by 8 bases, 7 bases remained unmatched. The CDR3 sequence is CASSSEGALGYTF. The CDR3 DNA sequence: TGTGCCAGCAGCTCGGAGGGGGCGCTGGGCTACACCTTC. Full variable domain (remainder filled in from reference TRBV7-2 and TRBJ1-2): GAGVSQSPSNKVTEKGKDVELRCDPISGHTALYWYRQSLGQGLEFLIYFQGNSAPDKSGLPSDRFSAERTGGSVSTLTIQRTQQEDSAVYLCASSSEGALGYTFGSGTRLTVV.

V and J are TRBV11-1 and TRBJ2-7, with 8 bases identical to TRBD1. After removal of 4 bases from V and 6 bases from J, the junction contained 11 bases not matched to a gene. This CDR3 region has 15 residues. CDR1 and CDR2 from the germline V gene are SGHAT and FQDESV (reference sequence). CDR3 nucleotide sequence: TGTGCCAGCAGCTATCCTGGGACAGGAGGACGCGAGCAGTACTTC. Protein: CASSYPGTGGREQYF.